The 2 T cell receptor beta chains below were found in one sample sequenced in a study of T cells after somatic rescue of genetic block. The protocol was immunoSEQ multiplex PCR, while the TCRdb copy is restricted to in-frame clones and leaves out a portion. The sample contains tens of thousands of clones, more than 90% of which appear only once. The sample consisted of peripheral blood mononuclear cells (PBMCs). The receptor source for this set is a child younger than two.

The J gene is TRBJ2-7, the V gene TRBV6-5; possibly TRBD1 for D (6 bases). Germline CDR1 and CDR2: MNHEY and SVGAGI. This CDR3 is 15 amino acids long. V lost 2 bases, J lost 3 bases, and 14 bases lay in between. The CDR3 sequence: CASSYEVTGGYEQYF. CDR3 DNA: TGTGCCAGCAGTTACGAGGTGACAGGAGGCTACGAGCAGTACTTC.

The table lists this clone with a few counts. The chain has TRBV21-1 and TRBJ2-7; the table's TRBD1 call for D was not verified on the DNA. TRBV21-1 is annotated as a pseudogene. CDR3 length equals 16 residues. For the CDR3, the DNA is TGTGCCAGCAGCAAAGGCCCCAGAAAGTCAGCCTACGAGCAGTACTTC. Residues: CASSKGPRKSAYEQYF.